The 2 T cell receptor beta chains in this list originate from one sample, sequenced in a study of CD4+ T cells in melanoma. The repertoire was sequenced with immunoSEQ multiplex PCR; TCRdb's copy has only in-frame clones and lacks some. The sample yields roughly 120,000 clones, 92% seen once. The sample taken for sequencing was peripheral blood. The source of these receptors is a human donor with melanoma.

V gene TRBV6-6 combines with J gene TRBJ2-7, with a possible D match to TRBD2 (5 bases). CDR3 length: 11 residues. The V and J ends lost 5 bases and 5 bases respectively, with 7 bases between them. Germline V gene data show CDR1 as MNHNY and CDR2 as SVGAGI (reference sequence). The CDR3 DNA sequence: TGTGCCAGCAGTCGAGCGGACGAGCAGTACTTC. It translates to CASSRADEQYF.

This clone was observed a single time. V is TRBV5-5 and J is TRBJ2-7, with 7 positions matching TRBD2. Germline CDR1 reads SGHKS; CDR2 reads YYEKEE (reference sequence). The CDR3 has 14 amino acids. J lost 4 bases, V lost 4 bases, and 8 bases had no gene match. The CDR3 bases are TGTGCCAGCAGCAGGGCCGGGACTAATTACGAGCAGTACTTC. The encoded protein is CASSRAGTNYEQYF.